This T cell receptor beta chain was identified in a study of neurological immune-mediated disorders. Study at large: Multiple sclerosis patients numbering approximately 35 comprised some 30 relapsing-remitting and 3 secondary progressive patients. Study results and caveats: When repertoires were grouped phylogenetically, those of 18 of 34 multiple sclerosis patients fell into one related-CDR3 cluster, a possible signature. The greatest degree of TCR clonal expansion was observed in HTLV-1-associated myelopathy, with the lowest in multiple sclerosis, below that of healthy controls.

2 million PBMCs stored at -80 C were the source of the unsorted libraries. TCRdb analysed the 5' RACE reads with MiXCR anew, one entry per CDR3 protein. The sample contains some 61,000 distinct CDR3 sequences, almost 4% of which appear only once. Trimming cost V 6 bases and J 8 bases; bases outside gene matches: 13. This CDR3 is built from 18 residues. This clonotype has a count of ten or more. Its target is not known. This sequence joins TRBV12-3 or TRBV12-4 and TRBJ2-1; 16 positions match TRBD2. The clonotype originates from a man aged 25 to 40 with multiple sclerosis. The sample comprised PBMCs. The CDR3 nucleotides read TGTGCCAGCAGGTCCGGGACTAGCGGGGGGGCCTTTCTCGATGAGCAGTTCTTC. It translates to CASRSGTSGGAFLDEQFF.